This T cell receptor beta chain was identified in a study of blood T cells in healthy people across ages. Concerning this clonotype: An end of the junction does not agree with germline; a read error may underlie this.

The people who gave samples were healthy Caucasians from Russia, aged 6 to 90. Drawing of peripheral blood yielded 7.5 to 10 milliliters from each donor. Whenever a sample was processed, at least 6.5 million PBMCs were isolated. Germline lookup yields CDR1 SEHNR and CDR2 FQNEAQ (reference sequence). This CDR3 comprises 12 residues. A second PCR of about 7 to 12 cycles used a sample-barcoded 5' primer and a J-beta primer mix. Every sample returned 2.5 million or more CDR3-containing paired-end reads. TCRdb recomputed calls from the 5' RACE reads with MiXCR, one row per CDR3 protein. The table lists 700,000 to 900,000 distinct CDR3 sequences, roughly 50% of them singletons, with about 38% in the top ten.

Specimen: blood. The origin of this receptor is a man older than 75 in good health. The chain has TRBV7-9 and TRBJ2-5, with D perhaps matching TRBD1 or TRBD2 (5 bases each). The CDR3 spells CASSLGDRYLFF. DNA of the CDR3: TGTGCCAGCAGCTTAGGGGACCGATATTTGTTCTTC.